This entry lists 11 T cell receptor beta chains sequenced from one sample in a study of T cell responses to AZD1222 COVID-19 vaccine. Profiled with immunoSEQ multiplex PCR; TCRdb holds only in-frame clones, not every one. The table records 100,000 to 150,000 clones, roughly 92% of them present only once. Sequencing used peripheral blood, obtained 28 days after the second AZD1222 dose. These receptors all come from an adult who received the AZD1222 COVID-19 vaccine.

This clone was seen just once. The chain combines TRBV27 with TRBJ2-5; a weak D match, TRBD2 (5 bases). The CDR3 is made up of 15 amino acids. The germline V gene encodes CDR1 MNHEY and CDR2 SMNVEV (reference sequence). Trimming cost V 6 bases and J 5 bases, with 19 bases left between them. CDR3: CASRPTSTSFETQYF. CDR3 nucleotides: TGTGCCAGCAGGCCAACTAGTACATCCTTCGAGACCCAGTACTTC.

This clone came up once. The genes are TRBV14 and TRBJ1-6; D is unclear. The CDR3 is 15 residues long. The V and J ends lost 5 bases and 8 bases respectively, with 16 bases between them. The germline V gene encodes CDR1 SGHDN and CDR2 FVKESK. CDR3 protein: CASSFSGFAHSPLHF. The CDR3 DNA reads as TGTGCCAGCAGCTTTTCGGGCTTTGCCCATTCACCCCTCCACTTT.

The chain has TRBV6-5 and TRBJ2-3; D might be TRBD1 (6 bases). V was pared by 7 bases and J by 3 bases, with 11 bases between. Germline lookup yields CDR1 MNHEY and CDR2 SVGAGI. The CDR3 is 13 amino acids. CDR3 coding DNA: TGTGCCAGCACTCTGGACAGAACAGATACGCAGTATTTT. Translated: CASTLDRTDTQYF.

V usage is TRBV30 and J usage is TRBJ1-1; no reliable D call. CDR1 and CDR2 from the germline V gene are GTSNPN and SVGIG (reference sequence). This CDR3 has 11 residues. Trimming shortened V by 5 bases and J by 4 bases, and 8 bases separated the two germline ends. The CDR3 is CAWGSGTEAFF. CDR3 nucleotides: TGTGCCTGGGGGAGTGGCACTGAAGCTTTCTTT.

The rearrangement links TRBV7-6 to TRBJ1-1, with D maybe TRBD1 (6 bases). The germline V gene encodes CDR1 SGHVS and CDR2 FNYEAQ. CDR3 size: 16 residues. V lost 1 base and J 1 base, leaving 13 bases between the germline ends. For the CDR3, the DNA is TGTGCCAGCAGCTTAGATGACCCAGGGGCGAACACTGAAGCTTTCTTT. Translating it yields CASSLDDPGANTEAFF.

This clone occurred once. The chain recombines TRBV21-1 with TRBJ2-1; TRBD1 is the table's D call and was not checked against the DNA. TRBV21-1 is labeled a pseudogene. This CDR3 contains 17 residues. The CDR3 spells CASSIPSGNPLYNEQFF. The CDR3, as DNA: TGTGCCAGCAGTATCCCTTCAGGGAATCCACTATACAATGAGCAGTTCTTC.

This sequence joins TRBV19 and TRBJ2-5; the D is unclear. The length of the CDR3 is 15 residues. Germline CDR1 and CDR2: LNHDA and SQIVND (reference sequence). V gave up 3 bases and J gave up 1 base, with 12 bases separating them. In nucleotides, the CDR3 is TGTGCCAGTAGTATGTCTACCGGATCCCAAGAGACCCAGTACTTC. Translation: CASSMSTGSQETQYF.

The chain uses TRBV10-3 and TRBJ1-4; D gene ambiguous. In germline, CDR1 is ENHRY, CDR2 SYGVKD. This CDR3 contains 11 residues. V was cut by 4 bases and J by 8 bases, with 5 bases left in between. The CDR3 bases are TGTGCCATCAGTGCGGGGGAAAAACTGTTTTTT. This sequence encodes CAISAGEKLFF.

The chain is built from TRBV7-2 and TRBJ2-5; 11 nucleotides line up with TRBD2. Germline values: CDR1 SGHTA, CDR2 FQGNSA. CDR3 length: 14 amino acids. Trimming removed 4 bases from V and 5 bases from J; junction bases left unmatched: 3. In DNA, the CDR3 is TGTGCCAGCAGCTCTAGCGGGGGGCATGAGACCCAGTACTTC. This translates into CASSSSGGHETQYF.

The chain recombines TRBV10-3 with TRBJ2-3; TRBD1 agrees at 7 bases. The germline V gene encodes CDR1 ENHRY and CDR2 SYGVKD. This CDR3 spans 13 amino acids. V lost 4 bases, J lost 5 bases, and 3 bases stayed unmatched. The CDR3 region has the DNA TGTGCCATCAGTGGTACAGGGGTAGATACGCAGTATTTT. As protein: CAISGTGVDTQYF.

V is TRBV7-3 and J is TRBJ1-1; weak D call: TRBD1 (5 bases). This CDR3 region has 14 residues. Germline V gene data show CDR1 as SGHTA and CDR2 as FQGTGA. V lost 0 bases to trimming and J lost 9 bases, with 14 bases between them. CDR3 in DNA: TGTGCCAGCAGCTTAACGCGGGACTCGGGAAAAGCTTTCTTT. It codes for CASSLTRDSGKAFF.